The 9 T cell receptor beta chains below all came from one sample that was sequenced in a study of cytomegalovirus exposure and HLA in healthy donors. The PCR made use of 60 Vbeta and 13 Jbeta primers. Assay: immunoSEQ multiplex PCR; the TCRdb copy retains only in-frame clones and omits some. Here the sample spans some 140,000 clones, 8.9% being singletons. Material for sequencing was PBMCs. Receptors were obtained from a woman in her thirties or forties in good health and CMV-seropositive.

The rearrangement links TRBV10-2 to TRBJ1-5; 8 bases align to TRBD1. Germline V gene data show CDR1 as WSHSY and CDR2 as SAAADI. V was clipped by 10 bases and J by 1 base; unmatched bases: 12. This CDR3 is built from 16 residues. The CDR3 DNA sequence: TGCGCCACCCCGGGACAGGAGTTTGGGAGCAATCAGCCCCAGCATTTT. Amino acids: CATPGQEFGSNQPQHF.

In this sample, this clone turned up a few times. CDR3 region: CASIKEAGANSYEQYF. In DNA, the CDR3 is TGTGCCAGCATTAAGGAAGCGGGGGCTAACTCCTACGAGCAGTACTTC. The chain is built from TRBV2 and TRBJ2-7; TRBD2 aligns across 8 bases. This CDR3 comprises 16 residues. V lost 7 bases, J lost 0 bases, and 11 bases stayed unmatched. Germline V gene lookup returns CDR1 SNHLY and CDR2 FYNNEI.

Relative to its sample, this clone is medium-sized (0.01 to 0.1%). V and J are TRBV19 and TRBJ2-5, with TRBD2 matching over 8 bases. Germline CDR1 reads LNHDA; CDR2 reads SQIVND (reference sequence). J was trimmed by 7 bases and V by 10 bases; bases with no gene match: 11. The CDR3 is made up of 13 amino acids. The CDR3 loop reads CATNPGSGRTQYF. As DNA, the CDR3 is TGTGCCACTAACCCCGGGAGCGGGAGGACCCAGTACTTC.

The rearrangement links TRBV12-5 to TRBJ1-1; D call uncertain. The V end was cut by 5 bases, the J end by 3 bases, with 4 bases between. The germline V gene has CDR1 LGHNT and CDR2 FRNRAP. This CDR3 has 11 residues. CDR3 coding DNA: TGTGCTAGTGGTCCCTACACTGAAGCTTTCTTT. Protein sequence: CASGPYTEAFF.

This clone was counted a few times. This chain links TRBV5-4 with TRBJ2-5; maybe TRBD2 (5 bases). The CDR3 loop spans 17 amino acids. Germline lookup yields CDR1 SGHNT and CDR2 YYREEE (reference sequence). The ends were cut back, 2 bases at V and 4 bases at J, with 21 bases in the middle. The CDR3 loop reads CASSFSLGIPRGETQYF. The CDR3 nucleotides are TGTGCCAGCAGCTTTAGCCTCGGGATCCCCCGCGGAGAGACCCAGTACTTC.

There are a few counts of this clone. The same CDR3 can be traced to other DNA sequences in this sample. This chain joins TRBV6-5 and TRBJ2-2, with D perhaps TRBD1 (6 bases). The ends were cut back, 1 base at V and 5 bases at J, with 8 bases in the middle. The CDR3 extends over 14 amino acids. The germline gives CDR1 MNHEY, CDR2 SVGAGI. The CDR3 sequence is CASSYYRDTGELFF. The CDR3 DNA follows: TGTGCCAGCAGTTACTACAGGGATACCGGGGAGCTGTTTTTT.

A few counts support this clone. The chain combines TRBV7-6 with TRBJ2-1; 9 bases fit TRBD1. CDR1 is SGHVS and CDR2 is FNYEAQ in the germline V gene. This CDR3 spans 18 amino acids. V lost 5 bases to trimming and J lost 1 base; unmatched junction nucleotides: 12. DNA for the CDR3: TGTGCCAGCAGCACCGGGACAGGGCACTCGAGGTCCTACAATGAGCAGTTCTTC. Translated: CASSTGTGHSRSYNEQFF. The full variable domain, with the rest looked up from reference TRBV7-6 and TRBJ2-1, is GAGVSQSPRYKVTKRGQDVALRCDPISGHVSLYWYRQALGQGPEFLTYFNYEAQQDKSGLPNDRFSAERPEGSISTLTIQRTEQRDSAMYRCASSTGTGHSRSYNEQFFGPGTRLTVL.

This clone was counted only a few times. The rearrangement links TRBV2 to TRBJ1-2; no definite D call. V shed 0 bases and J shed 4 bases, with 15 bases lying between them. The germline V gene encodes CDR1 SNHLY and CDR2 FYNNEI. CDR3 size: 16 residues. The CDR3 is CASSEAFPSPGYGYTF. As DNA, the CDR3 is TGTGCCAGCAGTGAAGCCTTCCCCTCTCCGGGCTATGGCTACACCTTC.

The chain couples TRBV6-1 to TRBJ1-1; 7 nucleotides agree with TRBD1. This CDR3 spans 19 amino acids. The J segment lost 8 bases and the V segment lost 2 bases, leaving 23 bases of the junction unmatched. The germline V gene has CDR1 MNHNS and CDR2 SASEGT. The CDR3 DNA reads TGTGCCAGCAGTGAACTAGAGGATTATCGGAGGGGGCTATCGGAGGAAGCTTTCTTT. This encodes CASSELEDYRRGLSEEAFF.